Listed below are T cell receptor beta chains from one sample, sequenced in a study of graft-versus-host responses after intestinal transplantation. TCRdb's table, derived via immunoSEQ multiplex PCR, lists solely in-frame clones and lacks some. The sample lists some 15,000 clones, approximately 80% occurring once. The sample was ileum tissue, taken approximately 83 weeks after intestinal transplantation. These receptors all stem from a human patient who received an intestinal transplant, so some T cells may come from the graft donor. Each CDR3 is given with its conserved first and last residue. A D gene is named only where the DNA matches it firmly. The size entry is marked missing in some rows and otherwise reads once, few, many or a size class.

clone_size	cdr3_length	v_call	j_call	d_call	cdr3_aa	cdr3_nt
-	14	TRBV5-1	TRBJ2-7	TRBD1	CASTDRGGSYEQYF	TGCGCCAGCACCGACAGGGGCGGCTCCTACGAGCAGTACTTC
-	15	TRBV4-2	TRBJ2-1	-	CASSQADSGLYEQFF	TGTGCCAGCAGCCAAGCCGATAGTGGGCTCTATGAGCAGTTCTTC
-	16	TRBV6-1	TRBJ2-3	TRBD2	CASSEALAGGPDTQYF	TGTGCCAGCAGTGAAGCCCTAGCGGGGGGGCCAGATACGCAGTATTTT
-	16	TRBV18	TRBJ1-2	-	CASSPPFPATNYGYTF	TGTGCCAGCTCACCACCGTTCCCAGCTACTAACTATGGCTACACCTTC
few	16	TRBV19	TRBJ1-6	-	CASSLRDPGGRSPLHF	TGTGCCAGTAGTCTCCGGGACCCCGGCGGACGCTCACCCCTCCACTTT
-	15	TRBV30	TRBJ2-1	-	CAWISERDRNNEQFF	TGTGCCTGGATCTCCGAGCGGGACAGAAACAATGAGCAGTTCTTC
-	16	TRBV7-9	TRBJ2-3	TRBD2	CASSLALAGGKDTQYF	TGTGCCAGCAGCTTAGCACTAGCGGGGGGCAAGGATACGCAGTATTTT
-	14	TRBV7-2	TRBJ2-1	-	CASSPRRLYNEQFF	TGTGCCAGCAGCCCCAGAAGACTCTACAATGAGCAGTTCTTC
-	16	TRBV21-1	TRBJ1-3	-	CASSKGRRRSGNTIYF	TGTGCCAGCAGCAAGGGGCGACGAAGATCTGGAAACACCATATATTTT
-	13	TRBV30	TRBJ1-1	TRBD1	CAWSHRGNTEAFF	TGTGCCTGGAGTCACAGGGGGAATACTGAAGCTTTCTTT
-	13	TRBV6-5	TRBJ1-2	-	CASKRFSMDGYTF	TGTGCCAGCAAACGCTTCTCTATGGATGGCTACACCTTC
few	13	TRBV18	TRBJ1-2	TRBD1	CASSPGTADGYTF	TGTGCCAGCTCACCGGGGACAGCTGACGGCTACACCTTC
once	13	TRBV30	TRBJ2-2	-	CAWSRQVSGELFF	TGTGCCTGGAGTAGACAGGTCAGCGGGGAGCTGTTTTTT
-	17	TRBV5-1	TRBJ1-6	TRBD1	CASSGTGAGLGNSPLHF	TGCGCCAGCAGCGGGACAGGTGCCGGTCTCGGCAATTCACCCCTCCACTTT
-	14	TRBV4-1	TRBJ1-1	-	CASSLSGGKPEAFF	TGCGCCAGCAGCCTAAGTGGGGGGAAGCCTGAAGCTTTCTTT
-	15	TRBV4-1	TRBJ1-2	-	CASSREGGILYGYTF	TGCGCCAGCAGCCGAGAGGGAGGAATTCTCTATGGCTACACCTTC
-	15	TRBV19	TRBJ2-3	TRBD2	CASSELAGGTDTQYF	TGTGCCAGTAGTGAACTAGCGGGGGGGACAGATACGCAGTATTTT
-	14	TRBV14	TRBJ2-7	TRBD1	CASSLGQGVYEQYF	TGTGCCAGCAGTTTGGGGCAGGGGGTCTACGAGCAGTACTTC
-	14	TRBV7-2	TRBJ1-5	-	CASSRGQLNQPQHF	TGTGCCAGCAGCCGAGGACAGCTCAATCAGCCCCAGCATTTT
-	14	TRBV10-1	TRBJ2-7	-	CASSEAGTPYEQYF	TGCGCCAGCAGCGAGGCCGGGACACCCTACGAGCAGTACTTC
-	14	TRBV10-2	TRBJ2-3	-	CASSRTTGQDTQYF	TGCGCCAGCAGTCGCACGACGGGACAAGATACGCAGTATTTT
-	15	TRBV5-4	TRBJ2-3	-	CASSGSADRSDAQYF	TGTGCCAGCAGCGGGAGCGCAGATCGTTCAGATGCGCAGTATTTT
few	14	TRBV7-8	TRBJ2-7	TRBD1	CASSLRTGGHEQYF	TGTGCCAGCAGCCTGAGGACAGGGGGGCACGAGCAGTACTTC
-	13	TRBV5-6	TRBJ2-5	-	CASSLALEQTQYF	TGTGCCAGCAGCTTGGCTCTAGAACAGACCCAGTACTTC
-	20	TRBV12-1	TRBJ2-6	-	CASSFVRNGGLISGANVLTF	TGTGCCAGCAGCTTTGTACGCAACGGGGGGCTCATCTCTGGGGCCAACGTCCTGACTTTC
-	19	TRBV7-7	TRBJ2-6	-	CASSLCNKCHKSRANVLTF	TGTGCCAGCAGCCTGTGCAATAAGTGCCACAAAAGTCGGGCCAACGTCCTGACTTTC
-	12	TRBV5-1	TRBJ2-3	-	CASSLEIDTQYF	TGCGCCAGCAGCTTGGAGATAGATACGCAGTATTTT
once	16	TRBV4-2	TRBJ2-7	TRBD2	CASSQEQRGPPYEQYF	TGTGCCAGCAGCCAAGAACAGCGGGGGCCGCCCTACGAGCAGTACTTC
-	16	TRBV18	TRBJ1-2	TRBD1	CASSPFGQGADYGYTF	TGTGCCAGCTCACCGTTTGGACAGGGGGCAGACTATGGCTACACCTTC
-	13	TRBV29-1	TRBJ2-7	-	CSVGAGVIYEQYF	TGCAGCGTTGGGGCAGGGGTTATCTACGAGCAGTACTTC
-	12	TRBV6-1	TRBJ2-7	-	CASSEVLYEQYF	TGTGCCAGCAGTGAAGTCCTTTACGAGCAGTACTTC
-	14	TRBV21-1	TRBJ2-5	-	CASRGPDCQETQYF	TGTGCCAGCAGGGGGCCGGACTGCCAAGAGACCCAGTACTTC
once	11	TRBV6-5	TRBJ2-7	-	CASSNLYEQYF	TGTGCCAGCAGCAATCTCTACGAGCAGTACTTC
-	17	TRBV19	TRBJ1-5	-	CASSKAARAGRHQPQHF	TGTGCCAGTAGTAAGGCCGCGCGGGCAGGGCGGCATCAGCCCCAGCATTTT
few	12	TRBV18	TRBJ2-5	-	CASSPTAGEQYF	TGTGCCAGCTCACCGACGGCTGGGGAGCAGTACTTC
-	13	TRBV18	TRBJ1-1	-	CASSPDLNTEAFF	TGTGCCAGCTCACCAGATTTGAACACTGAAGCTTTCTTT
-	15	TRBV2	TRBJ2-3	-	CASRVRAAGMYTQYF	TGTGCCAGCCGAGTCCGTGCGGCGGGAATGTATACGCAGTATTTT
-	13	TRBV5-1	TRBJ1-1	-	CASSLEPLGEAFF	TGCGCCAGCAGCTTGGAACCGCTCGGGGAAGCTTTCTTT
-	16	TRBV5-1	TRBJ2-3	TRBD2	CASSPSARGGTDTQYF	TGCGCCAGCAGCCCCTCGGCCCGGGGGGGTACAGATACGCAGTATTTT
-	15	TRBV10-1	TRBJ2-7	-	CASSESDSRSYEQYF	TGCGCCAGCAGTGAGTCAGACAGCCGATCCTACGAGCAGTACTTC
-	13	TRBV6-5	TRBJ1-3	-	CASGGADGNTIYF	TGTGCCAGCGGTGGTGCGGATGGAAACACCATATATTTT
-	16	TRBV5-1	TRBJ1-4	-	CASSLAPVATNEKLFF	TGCGCCAGCAGCTTGGCCCCTGTTGCAACTAATGAAAAACTGTTTTTT
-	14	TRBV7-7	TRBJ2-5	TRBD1	CASSVGQGAEEQYF	TGTGCCAGCAGCGTAGGACAGGGGGCGGAAGAGCAGTACTTC
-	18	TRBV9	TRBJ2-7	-	CASSVGKSGQQSSYEQYF	TGTGCCAGCAGCGTAGGGAAGAGTGGACAACAGAGCTCCTACGAGCAGTACTTC